The T cell receptor (beta chain) described here comes from a study of CD8+ T cells in alopecia areata. General study points: Compared with mice, patients displayed less clear TCR sharing, possibly for HLA-related reasons. Sequencing of scalp samples also captures resident alphabeta T cells of normal skin. Affected lesional scalp, above all in alopecia totalis/universalis, was more clonal than normal scalp.

PBMCs provided sorted CD4+ and CD8+ T cells. As regards this clone: The antigen is unknown.

V shed 5 bases and J 4 bases; nucleotides not matched to a gene: 5. The CDR3 covers 14 residues. Germline loops: CDR1 SGHVS, CDR2 FNYEAQ. Sequencing used cDNA as its template, made by extracting RNA and reverse transcribing it. Clones were read by immunoSEQ multiplex PCR, and TCRdb kept only the in-frame ones, dropping some. The table records 90,000 to 120,000 clones, approximately 60% of them present only once. The receptor comes from a human donor in good health. The V call is TRBV7-6, the J call TRBJ1-5, with 7 bases that match TRBD1. Sequencing was done on a sample of CD8+ T cells sorted from blood. The CDR3 region has the DNA TGTGCCAGCAGCGAAGGGGGCGAAAATCAGCCCCAGCATTTT. Amino acids: CASSEGGENQPQHF.